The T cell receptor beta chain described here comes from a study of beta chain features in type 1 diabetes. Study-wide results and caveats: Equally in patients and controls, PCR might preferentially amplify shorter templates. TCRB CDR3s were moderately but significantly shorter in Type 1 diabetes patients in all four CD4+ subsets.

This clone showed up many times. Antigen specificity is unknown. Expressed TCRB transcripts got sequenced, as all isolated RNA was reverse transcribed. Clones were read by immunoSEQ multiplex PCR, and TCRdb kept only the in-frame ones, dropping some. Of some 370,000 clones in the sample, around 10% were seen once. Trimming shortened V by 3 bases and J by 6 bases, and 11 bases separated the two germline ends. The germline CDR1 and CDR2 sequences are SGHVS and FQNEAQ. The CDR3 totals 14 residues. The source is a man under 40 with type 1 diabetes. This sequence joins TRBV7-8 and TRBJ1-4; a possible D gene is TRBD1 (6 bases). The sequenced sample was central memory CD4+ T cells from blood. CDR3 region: CASSFRQDDEKLFF. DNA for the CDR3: TGTGCCAGCAGCTTTAGACAGGATGATGAAAAACTGTTTTTT.